These 19 T cell receptor beta chains came from one sample sequenced in a study of spatial heterogeneity in lung cancer. Stated time point: blood at routine non-recurrence follow-up after resection. TCRdb re-derived calls from the 5' RACE reads in MiXCR, one entry per CDR3 protein. Of 40,000 to 50,000 distinct CDR3 sequences listed, roughly 10% are singletons. Sequencing was performed on PBMCs, taken at follow-up. The receptors were gathered from a female donor with early-stage non-small cell lung cancer.

This clonotype was counted between two and nine times. The rearrangement links TRBV28 to TRBJ1-6; D uncertain. The CDR3 is 15 amino acids. Germline lookup yields CDR1 MDHEN and CDR2 SYDVKM. V was clipped by 2 bases and J by 10 bases, with 15 bases between them. CDR3 in amino acids: CASSLLKGLDSPLHF. The CDR3 DNA sequence: TGTGCCAGCAGTTTACTAAAAGGGTTAGACTCACCCCTCCACTTT. The full variable domain, with the rest looked up from reference TRBV28 and TRBJ1-6, is DVKVTQSSRYLVKRTGEKVFLECVQDMDHENMFWYRQDPGLGLRLIYFSYDVKMKEKGDIPEGYSVSREKKERFSLILESASTNQTSMYLCASSLLKGLDSPLHFGNGTRLTVT.

This clonotype was detected many times. The rearrangement links TRBV29-1 to TRBJ2-6; possible D gene TRBD1, 5 bases. Trimming removed 1 base from V and 0 bases from J, with 13 bases in between. Germline V lookup: CDR1 SQVTM, CDR2 ANQGSEA. CDR3 length equals 17 residues. The CDR3 loop reads CSVEGGQASSGANVLTF. The CDR3 DNA reads as TGCAGCGTTGAAGGGGGCCAGGCCAGCTCTGGGGCCAACGTCCTGACTTTC.

Only one count was recorded for this clonotype. The chain carries TRBV19 and TRBJ2-1, with D uncertain. CDR1 and CDR2 (germline): LNHDA, SQIVND (reference sequence). This CDR3 contains 15 residues. Trimming cost V 5 bases and J 0 bases, with 11 bases left between them. The CDR3 DNA sequence: TGTGCCAGTAGTGCAAACAGATACTCCTACAATGAGCAGTTCTTC. The encoded protein is CASSANRYSYNEQFF.

In this sample, this clonotype turned up many times. The genes are TRBV5-4 and TRBJ2-3; the match to TRBD2 covers 9 bases. This CDR3 is built from 16 residues. CDR1 and CDR2 from the germline V gene are SGHNT and YYREEE (reference sequence). The V segment lost 4 bases and the J segment 1 base; nucleotides outside the gene matches: 7. CDR3 in amino acids: CASSPRLAVGTDTQYF. The DNA of the CDR3 is TGTGCCAGCAGCCCACGACTAGCGGTCGGCACAGATACGCAGTATTTT.

The rearrangement joins TRBV5-6 to TRBJ2-5; D gene unclear. Deletions cut 0 bases from V and 6 bases from J, with 6 bases between. This CDR3 is built from 12 residues. Germline V CDR1 and CDR2: SGHDT, YYEEEE. The CDR3 here is CASSLDLKTQYF. In DNA, the CDR3 is TGTGCCAGCAGCTTGGACCTGAAGACCCAGTACTTC.

This clonotype has just a few counts. DNA of the CDR3: TGCAGTGCTAGAGGAAGCCCCTACGAGCAGTACTTC. Its translation is CSARGSPYEQYF. This sequence joins TRBV20-1 and TRBJ2-7, with D unresolved. V was pared by 1 base and J by 2 bases, with 6 bases between. The CDR3 contains 12 residues. CDR1 is DFQATT, CDR2 SNEGSKA, per germline (reference sequence).

The CDR3 DNA sequence: TGTGCCAGCAGGCGAGACAGGGGAGACTATGGCTACACCTTC. This encodes CASRRDRGDYGYTF. The V call is TRBV6-2 or TRBV6-3, the J call TRBJ1-2, with TRBD1 identical over 8 bases. The germline V gene encodes CDR1 MNHEY and CDR2 SVGEGT. The junction had 6 bases not matched to a gene; V was cut back by 6 bases and J by 3 bases. The CDR3 contains 14 residues.

This clonotype was found a few times. The gene calls are TRBV5-1 and TRBJ1-1; possibly TRBD1 for D (6 bases). The length of the CDR3 is 14 residues. Germline V gene sequence: CDR1 SGHRS, CDR2 YFSETQ. V was shortened by 7 bases and J by 3 bases, with 16 bases between the two germline ends. This CDR3 reads CASRDGTSYTEAFF. As DNA, the CDR3 is TGCGCCAGCCGTGACGGGACAAGTTACACTGAAGCTTTCTTT.

The CDR3 bases are TGTGCCAGCAGCTTGGGACGGGGGGGCGCTCAAGATGAGCAGTTCTTC. It is translated as CASSLGRGGAQDEQFF. This chain uses TRBV7-2 with TRBJ2-1, with TRBD2 identical over 8 bases. This CDR3 region has 16 residues. Per germline, CDR1 SGHTA and CDR2 FQGNSA. V lost 3 bases, J lost 8 bases, and 12 bases stayed unmatched.

As concerns this clonotype: A junction end diverges from the germline sequence, so it may reflect a read error. The chain recombines TRBV3-1 with TRBJ1-3; D is uncertain. From germline, CDR1 is LGHDT and CDR2 YNNKEL (reference sequence). The CDR3 contains 12 residues. CDR3 in amino acids: CASMVAGNTVYF. The DNA of the CDR3 is TGTGCCAGCATGGTAGCTGGAAACACCGTATATTTT. The whole variable domain, remainder taken from reference TRBV3-1 and TRBJ1-3, is DTAVSQTPKYLVTQMGNDKSIKCEQNLGHDTMYWYKQDSKKFLKIMFSYNNKELIINETVPNRFSPKSPDKAHLNLHINSLELGDSAVYFCASMVAGNTVYFGEGSWLTVV.

Only a few counts were recorded for this clonotype. The chain has TRBV10-3 and TRBJ1-2, with TRBD1 as a possible D gene (6 bases). CDR1 is ENHRY, CDR2 SYGVKD, per germline. The CDR3 totals 14 residues. Deletions cut 2 bases from V and 2 bases from J, with 9 bases between. DNA for the CDR3: TGTGCCATCAGTGAGAGGGGGACGAACTATGGCTACACCTTC. Protein sequence: CAISERGTNYGYTF.

V and J are TRBV28 and TRBJ2-7; TRBD2 matches at 8 bases. There are 15 residues in the CDR3. CDR1 and CDR2 (germline): MDHEN, SYDVKM. J gave up 8 bases and V 1 base, and 10 bases lay outside the gene matches. The CDR3 loop reads CASSLYDGGVAQQYF. Here the CDR3 DNA reads TGTGCCAGCAGTTTATACGACGGGGGGGTGGCGCAGCAGTACTTC.

About this clonotype itself: A read error may explain this, as a much larger clone is one base away. The V gene is TRBV5-1, the J gene TRBJ2-7, with 8 bases identical to TRBD1. This CDR3 has 14 amino acids. Germline CDR1 and CDR2: SGHRS and YFSETQ. The DNA of the CDR3 is TGCGCCAGCAGCTTGGCGGACAGGGCCTACAAGCAGTACTTC. Translating it yields CASSLADRAYKQYF.

The chain joins TRBV12-3 or TRBV12-4 to TRBJ2-7; D remains ambiguous. V was shortened by 5 bases and J by 0 bases, with 5 bases between the two germline ends. This CDR3 comprises 12 residues. The CDR3 protein is CASSPDSYEQYF. CDR3 DNA sequence: TGTGCCAGCAGTCCCGACTCCTACGAGCAGTACTTC.

This clonotype was detected ten times or more. The J gene is TRBJ2-7, the V gene TRBV11-2, with a tentative D call TRBD2 (6 bases). Germline-derived CDR1 and CDR2 are SGHAT and FQNNGV. The V end was cut by 4 bases, the J end by 2 bases, with 15 bases between. The CDR3 runs to 15 residues. The CDR3: CASSSLGGKTYEQYF. The CDR3 bases are TGTGCCAGCAGCTCCTTGGGAGGAAAAACCTACGAGCAGTACTTC.

This chain uses TRBV7-2 with TRBJ2-3; D may be TRBD2 (6 bases). CDR3 size: 15 residues. Germline V CDR1 and CDR2: SGHTA, FQGNSA. Deletions cut 2 bases from V and 3 bases from J, with 12 bases between. The DNA of the CDR3 is TGTGCCAGCAGCTTAATGGCGGGGAATACAGATACGCAGTATTTT. Amino acid sequence: CASSLMAGNTDTQYF.

This clonotype was detected many times. The J gene is TRBJ2-7, the V gene TRBV18; D remains ambiguous. Trimming stripped 4 bases from V and 0 bases from J, with 13 bases between. The CDR3 sequence is 15 residues long. Per the germline V gene, CDR1 is KGHSH and CDR2 is LQKENI. The CDR3 region has the DNA TGTGCCAGCTCACAGAAAAAGACAAACTCCTACGAGCAGTACTTC. It specifies CASSQKKTNSYEQYF.

At least ten counts were recorded for this clonotype. The V call is TRBV11-2, the J call TRBJ2-2, with D possibly TRBD1 on 5 matching bases. This CDR3 comprises 14 residues. Germline-derived CDR1 and CDR2 are SGHAT and FQNNGV. V dropped 5 bases and J dropped 1 base, with 8 bases sitting between them. In DNA form, the CDR3 reads TGTGCCAGCAGCGCAACAGGGAACACCGGGGAGCTGTTTTTT. It specifies CASSATGNTGELFF.

About this clonotype itself: A read error may be the cause here, since a much bigger clone is one base away. The V and J genes are TRBV7-9 and TRBJ2-7; D is unresolved. Per germline, CDR1 SEHNR and CDR2 FQNEAQ (reference sequence). The CDR3 runs to 14 residues. V lost 4 bases and J 2 bases, leaving 12 bases between the germline ends. The chain's CDR3 is CASSSHDKAYEQYF. CDR3 DNA: TGTGCCAGCAGCTCGCATGACAAGGCCTACGAGCAGTACTTC.